The sequence of this TCR beta chain was determined in a study of control samples from healthy donors and cancer patients. V was cut by 0 bases and J by 10 bases, with 13 bases left in between. The CDR3 sequence is 14 residues long. Germline CDR1 is SGHRS and CDR2 is YFSETQ. Assay: immunoSEQ multiplex PCR; the TCRdb copy retains only in-frame clones and omits some. The sample has 110,000 or so clones; around 87% are singletons. The receptor's source is a man between 25 and 39 years old in good health. This rearrangement joins TRBV5-1 to TRBJ1-4; possibly TRBD1 for D (6 bases). Sequencing used blood. The DNA of the CDR3 is TGCGCCAGCAGCTTGGAAACACAGGGCGGAAAACTGTTTTTT. It encodes CASSLETQGGKLFF. Full variable domain (remainder filled in from reference TRBV5-1 and TRBJ1-4): KAGVTQTPRYLIKTRGQQVTLSCSPISGHRSVSWYQQTPGQGLQFLFEYFSETQRNKGNFPGRFSGRQFSNSRSEMNVSTLELGDSALYLCASSLETQGGKLFFGSGTQLSVL.